Below are 8 T cell receptor beta chains sequenced from a single sample in a study of CD8 T cell repertoires and HIV-1 epitope variants. These receptors' antigens are unknown. TCRdb's table, derived via immunoSEQ multiplex PCR, lists solely in-frame clones and lacks some. This sample yields some 6,000 clones, of which 60% to 65% are seen a single time; about 40% belongs to the top ten. Material: cultured CD8+ T cells derived from PBMCs. All receptors come from a male donor with HIV.

The sample holds one count of this clone. The rearrangement uses TRBV4-3 and TRBJ2-2; no definite D call. Germline CDR1 LGHNA, CDR2 YSLEER. The CDR3 consists of 14 residues. V lost 1 base, J lost 6 bases, and 9 bases lay in between. For the CDR3, the DNA is TGCGCCAGCAGCCAAGTATACCAGCCCGGGGAGCTGTTTTTT. Amino acids: CASSQVYQPGELFF.

The J gene is TRBJ2-6, the V gene TRBV9; no firm D call. V gave up 2 bases and J gave up 1 base, with 10 bases separating them. CDR1 is SGDLS and CDR2 is YYNGEE in the germline V gene. The CDR3 has 16 amino acids. In DNA, the CDR3 is TGTGCCAGCAGCGTTTATCCGGCATCTGGGGCCAACGTCCTGACTTTC. Its translation: CASSVYPASGANVLTF. Full variable domain (outside the CDR3, taken from reference TRBV9 and TRBJ2-6): DSGVTQTPKHLITATGQRVTLRCSPRSGDLSVYWYQQSLDQGLQFLIQYYNGEERAKGNILERFSAQQFPDLHSELNLSSLELGDSALYFCASSVYPASGANVLTFGAGSRLTVL.

The chain couples TRBV7-6 to TRBJ1-6, with TRBD1 as a possible D gene (6 bases). Germline V lookup: CDR1 SGHVS, CDR2 FNYEAQ. Deletions cut 0 bases from V and 3 bases from J, with 6 bases between. The CDR3 loop spans 15 amino acids. DNA of the CDR3: TGTGCCAGCAGCTTAGCACAGGGCTATAATTCACCCCTCCACTTT. This gives the protein CASSLAQGYNSPLHF.

The chain has TRBV5-1 and TRBJ2-2; D might be TRBD2 (7 bases). V lost 0 bases and J 0 bases, leaving 21 bases between the germline ends. There are 20 residues in the CDR3. Germline CDR1 SGHRS, CDR2 YFSETQ. CDR3 sequence (DNA): TGCGCCAGCAGCTTGGCTCACCTCGCGGGGGCTTTCCCGAACACCGGGGAGCTGTTTTTT. Amino acid sequence: CASSLAHLAGAFPNTGELFF.

The V call is TRBV29-1, the J call TRBJ2-6, with 10 bases aligning to TRBD1. The V gene end was trimmed by 8 bases and the J gene end by 3 bases; junction bases not matched to a gene: 10. Germline loops: CDR1 SQVTM, CDR2 ANQGSEA. The CDR3 spans 16 residues. The CDR3 sequence is CSIQWTGGNGANVLTF. CDR3 nucleotide sequence: TGCAGCATTCAATGGACAGGGGGGAATGGGGCCAACGTCCTGACTTTC.

This clone has a handful of counts. This chain joins TRBV4-3 and TRBJ2-5, with 14 bases aligning to TRBD2. CDR1 is LGHNA, CDR2 YSLEER, per germline. Germline trimming cut 5 bases from V and 4 bases from J; bases unmatched to any gene: 6. The CDR3 is 16 amino acids. The CDR3 region has the DNA TGCGCCAGCAGCTGGACTAGCGGGGGGCTAGGAGAGACCCAGTACTTC. It yields the protein CASSWTSGGLGETQYF.

The chain links TRBV28 to TRBJ2-7; 8 bases are shared with TRBD1. The CDR3 length is 14 residues. The germline V gene has CDR1 MDHEN and CDR2 SYDVKM. V lost 3 bases, J lost 4 bases, and 5 bases stayed unmatched. The CDR3 protein is CASSFKDRDYEQYF. CDR3 coding DNA: TGTGCCAGCAGTTTTAAGGACAGGGATTACGAGCAGTACTTC. The full variable domain, its missing parts supplied by reference TRBV28 and TRBJ2-7, is DVKVTQSSRYLVKRTGEKVFLECVQDMDHENMFWYRQDPGLGLRLIYFSYDVKMKEKGDIPEGYSVSREKKERFSLILESASTNQTSMYLCASSFKDRDYEQYFGPGTRLTVT.

The rearrangement joins TRBV29-1 to TRBJ1-1, with D possibly TRBD1 on 5 matching bases. Germline V gene data show CDR1 as SQVTM and CDR2 as ANQGSEA. This CDR3 region has 13 residues. Trimming stripped 6 bases from V and 1 base from J, with 12 bases between. CDR3 DNA sequence: TGCAGCGTCGCGGTGGGGGGGAACACTGAAGCTTTCTTT. Its translation: CSVAVGGNTEAFF.